This TCR beta chain was captured in a study of blood T cell repertoires in COVID-19. Study-level background: The analysed material was cDNA or gDNA that came from T cells, B-cell-depleted T cells, or PBMCs.

Libraries were prepared by immunoSEQ multiplex PCR; TCRdb keeps only in-frame clonotypes and omits some of them. The sample carries over 150,000 clones, 84% recorded once. Trimming took off 5 bases at V and 4 bases at J, with 8 bases between the two ends. Germline assignment: CDR1 LGHDT and CDR2 YNNKEL (reference sequence). This CDR3 contains 12 residues. The TCR originated in a man aged 18 to 29 with active or convalescent COVID-19. The material sequenced was peripheral blood. The J gene is TRBJ1-1, the V gene TRBV3-1 (or the pseudogene TRBV3-2); D is ambiguous. CDR3 sequence: CASSLESTEAFF. In DNA, the CDR3 is TGTGCCAGCAGCTTAGAGTCCACTGAAGCTTTCTTT.